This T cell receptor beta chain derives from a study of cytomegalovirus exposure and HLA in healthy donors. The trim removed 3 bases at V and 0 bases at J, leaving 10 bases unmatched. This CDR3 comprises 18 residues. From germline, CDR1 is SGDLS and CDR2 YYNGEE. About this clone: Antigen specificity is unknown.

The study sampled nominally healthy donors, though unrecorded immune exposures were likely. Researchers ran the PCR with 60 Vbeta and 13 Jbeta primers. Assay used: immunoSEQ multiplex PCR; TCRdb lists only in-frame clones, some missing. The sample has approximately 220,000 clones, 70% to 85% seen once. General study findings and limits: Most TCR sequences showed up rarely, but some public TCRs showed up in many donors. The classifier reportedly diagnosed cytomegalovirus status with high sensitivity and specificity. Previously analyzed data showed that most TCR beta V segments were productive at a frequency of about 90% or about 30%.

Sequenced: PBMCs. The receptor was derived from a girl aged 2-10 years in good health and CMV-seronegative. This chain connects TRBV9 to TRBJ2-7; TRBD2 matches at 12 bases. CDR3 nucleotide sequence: TGTGCCAGCAGCGCCGGACTAGCGGGGTCTACAAGCTCCTACGAGCAGTACTTC. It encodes CASSAGLAGSTSSYEQYF.